The next 13 T cell receptor beta chains were all read from a single sample in a study of blood T cell repertoires in COVID-19. Assay: immunoSEQ multiplex PCR; the TCRdb copy retains only in-frame clones and omits some. The sample includes 60,000 to 90,000 clones, around nine tenths of them seen just once. The sample was peripheral blood. Receptor source: an elderly woman with active or convalescent COVID-19.

This clone was counted once. The chain links TRBV6-2 or TRBV6-3 to TRBJ1-3; tentative D call: TRBD1 (5 bases). The germline V gene encodes CDR1 MNHEY and CDR2 SVGEGT. The CDR3 sequence is 14 residues long. Trimming stripped 6 bases from V and 0 bases from J, with 9 bases between. The DNA of the CDR3 is TGTGCCAGCAGCCGGACAAACTCTGGAAACACCATATATTTT. This encodes CASSRTNSGNTIYF.

CDR3 DNA: TGTGCCAGCAGTTTATTAGGTCGGGATTCAAATCAGCCCCAGCATTTT. Translation gives CASSLLGRDSNQPQHF. The chain uses TRBV28 and TRBJ1-5; D unresolved. Per germline, CDR1 MDHEN and CDR2 SYDVKM. The CDR3 loop spans 16 amino acids. With 1 base removed from V and 4 bases from J, the gap between germline ends came to 14 bases.

The chain links TRBV7-9 to TRBJ2-2; 7 positions match TRBD1. Germline V gene data show CDR1 as SEHNR and CDR2 as FQNEAQ (reference sequence). V shed 5 bases, J shed 3 bases, and the junction held 9 bases outside the gene matches. The CDR3 loop spans 16 amino acids. CDR3 bases: TGTGCCAGCAGCCCTTGGACAGGTGGTGACACCGGGGAGCTGTTTTTT. Translating gives CASSPWTGGDTGELFF. The full variable domain, in which reference TRBV7-9 and TRBJ2-2 provide the parts outside the CDR3, is DTGVSQNPRHKITKRGQNVTFRCDPISEHNRLYWYRQTLGQGPEFLTYFQNEAQLEKSRLLSDRFSAERPKGSFSTLEIQRTEQGDSAMYLCASSPWTGGDTGELFFGEGSRLTVL.

The chain combines TRBV18 with TRBJ1-2; 10 bases match TRBD1. The V gene's germline CDR1 is KGHSH and CDR2 LQKENI. The CDR3 loop spans 16 amino acids. Losses at the gene ends were 4 bases for V and 4 bases for J; bases not matched to a gene: 9. CDR3 coding DNA: TGTGCCAGCTCACAAACTCTGACAGGGGGCGTCTATGGCTACACCTTC. It specifies CASSQTLTGGVYGYTF.

CDR3 coding DNA: TGTGCCAGCAGGGCCACCGGGACAGGGCGTACCTACGAGCAGTACTTC. Translation gives CASRATGTGRTYEQYF. V is TRBV11-2 and J is TRBJ2-7; 9 nucleotides match TRBD1. J gave up 2 bases and V 6 bases, and 11 bases lay outside the gene matches. Germline-derived CDR1 and CDR2 are SGHAT and FQNNGV. The CDR3 length is 16 residues. The full variable domain, with the rest looked up from reference TRBV11-2 and TRBJ2-7, is EAGVAQSPRYKIIEKRQSVAFWCNPISGHATLYWYQQILGQGPKLLIQFQNNGVVDDSQLPKDRFSAERLKGVDSTLKIQPAKLEDSAVYLCASRATGTGRTYEQYFGPGTRLTVT.

This CDR3 is CASSLAGTGGHEQYF. CDR3 coding DNA: TGTGCCAGCAGTCTCGCCGGGACCGGGGGGCACGAGCAGTACTTC. V and J are TRBV28 and TRBJ2-7, with D possibly matching TRBD2 (7 bases). In germline, CDR1 is MDHEN, CDR2 SYDVKM. The length of the CDR3 is 15 residues. The V and J ends lost 5 bases and 5 bases respectively, with 19 bases between them.

The chain uses TRBV30 and TRBJ1-1; D is undetermined. Trimming stripped 3 bases from V and 8 bases from J, with 7 bases between. Germline lookup yields CDR1 GTSNPN and CDR2 SVGIG (reference sequence). The CDR3 is 10 amino acids. The CDR3 DNA reads as TGTGCCTGGAGGGGCATGGAAGCTTTCTTT. It yields the protein CAWRGMEAFF. Complete variable domain (other parts from reference TRBV30 and TRBJ1-1): SQTIHQWPATLVQPVGSPLSLECTVEGTSNPNLYWYRQAAGRGLQLLFYSVGIGQISSEVPQNLSASRPQDRQFILSSKKLLLSDSGFYLCAWRGMEAFFGQGTRLTVV.

This chain connects TRBV28 to TRBJ2-7, with 7 bases lining up with TRBD2. Germline V gene lookup returns CDR1 MDHEN and CDR2 SYDVKM. The V segment lost 6 bases and the J segment 4 bases; nucleotides outside the gene matches: 12. The CDR3 is 15 residues long. This chain's CDR3 is CASRVGGLLYYEQYF. The CDR3 bases are TGTGCCAGCAGGGTTGGGGGACTACTTTATTACGAGCAGTACTTC. Together with reference TRBV28 and TRBJ2-7, the CDR3 gives the full variable domain: DVKVTQSSRYLVKRTGEKVFLECVQDMDHENMFWYRQDPGLGLRLIYFSYDVKMKEKGDIPEGYSVSREKKERFSLILESASTNQTSMYLCASRVGGLLYYEQYFGPGTRLTVT.

J is TRBJ1-2 and V is TRBV28, with D unresolved. CDR1 and CDR2 from the germline V gene are MDHEN and SYDVKM. This CDR3 has 13 residues. Trimming took off 6 bases at V and 4 bases at J, with 12 bases between the two ends. The CDR3 bases are TGTGCCAGCAGCCTAGGATTTCCCTATGGCTACACCTTC. Its protein product is CASSLGFPYGYTF.

The count of this clone is one. This chain joins TRBV10-3 and TRBJ2-3; tentative D call: TRBD1 (6 bases). The CDR3 has 13 amino acids. Trimming cost V 6 bases and J 2 bases, with 9 bases left between them. Germline CDR1 reads ENHRY; CDR2 reads SYGVKD. Here the CDR3 reads CAISTGPTDTQYF. In nucleotides, the CDR3 is TGTGCCATCAGCACAGGGCCCACAGATACGCAGTATTTT.

The rearrangement joins TRBV6-6 to TRBJ2-7, with 7 bases identical to TRBD2. CDR1 is MNHNY, CDR2 SVGAGI, per germline (reference sequence). This CDR3 contains 16 residues. V shed 2 bases, J shed 2 bases, and the junction held 9 bases outside the gene matches. DNA for the CDR3: TGTGCCAGCAGTTACCCTCCAGCGGGGCGTACCTACGAGCAGTACTTC. It codes for CASSYPPAGRTYEQYF.

The chain combines TRBV19 with TRBJ1-3, with TRBD1 identical over 7 bases. The CDR3 runs to 14 residues. Germline V CDR1 and CDR2: LNHDA, SQIVND (reference sequence). Trimming at V came to 8 bases and at J to 4 bases, leaving 8 bases not matched to a gene. DNA for the CDR3: TGTGCCAGTTCGGTGACAGGGACCGGAAACACCATATATTTT. Protein product: CASSVTGTGNTIYF.

This rearrangement joins TRBV9 to TRBJ2-1; 9 bases align to TRBD2. V lost 4 bases and J lost 0; bases outside the gene matches: 2. The CDR3 is 15 amino acids. Germline V gene lookup returns CDR1 SGDLS and CDR2 YYNGEE. The CDR3 sequence: CASSLSGSSYNEQFF. The CDR3 coding sequence is TGTGCCAGCAGCCTTAGCGGGAGCTCCTACAATGAGCAGTTCTTC.